What follows is one TCR beta chain and its context. Antigen unknown. This specimen comes from a study of OX40 agonist ivuxolimab in advanced cancers. Whole-study findings and limits: Undetermined was the antigen specificity of the expanded peripheral T cells. Blood T cells, both CD4+ and CD8+, expanded clonally by week 6 at 0.1 to 3.0 mg/kg.

Germline V lookup: CDR1 SGHRS, CDR2 YFSETQ. Trimming cost V 5 bases and J 7 bases, with 20 bases left between them. The CDR3 extends over 15 amino acids. The data were produced by immunoSEQ multiplex PCR, yet TCRdb's version contains in-frame clones alone and is incomplete. This table holds 120,000 or so clones, around 93% found once. V usage is TRBV5-1 and J usage is TRBJ2-3; D is tentatively TRBD1 or TRBD2 (5 bases each). Material: CD4+ or CD8+ T cells sorted from blood, obtained in a trial of the OX40 agonist ivuxolimab. This TCR derives from an adult with an advanced solid tumor such as melanoma, head and neck, liver or kidney cancer. The chain's CDR3 is CASRVEGLGENTQYF. DNA for the CDR3: TGCGCCAGCAGGGTTGAGGGGTTAGGGGAGAATACGCAGTATTTT.